These T cell receptor beta chains were read from a single sample in a study of cytotoxic CD8 clonotypes in ibrutinib-treated CLL. Data came from immunoSEQ multiplex PCR; TCRdb stores just in-frame clones and leaves some out. The table lists roughly 70,000 clones, approximately 80% of them singletons, with 7.5% to 9.5% in the top ten. Sample: PBMCs, taken at disease progression, from a patient treated with ibrutinib. The source is a human donor with chronic lymphocytic leukemia. Each CDR3 is given with its conserved first and last residue. Each record gives: J gene, clone size, CDR3 length, D gene, V gene, CDR3 DNA, CDR3 protein. D genes are given only for firm matches. Clone size, where shown, is once, few, many, or a class for clones that have expanded.

TRBJ2-3 | NA | 14 | NA | TRBV6-4 | TGTGCCAGCAGTGACTCGAAGGGAACAGATACGCAGTATTTT | CASSDSKGTDTQYF
TRBJ2-1 | NA | 10 | NA | TRBV20-1 | TGCAGTCCGTCCTACGATGAGCAGTTCTTC | CSPSYDEQFF
TRBJ1-1 | NA | 13 | TRBD1 | TRBV5-1 | TGCGCCAGTTTAGGACAGGGAGATACTGAAGCTTTCTTT | CASLGQGDTEAFF
TRBJ2-2 | NA | 20 | TRBD2 | TRBV10-2 | TGCGCCAGCAAAAAAACCGGGACTAGCGGGAGGGCCCGTTTCGTCGGGGAGCTGTTTTTT | CASKKTGTSGRARFVGELFF
TRBJ1-2 | NA | 12 | NA | TRBV19 | TGTGCCACGACAGCCCTTAACTATGGCTACACCTTC | CATTALNYGYTF
TRBJ2-3 | NA | 12 | NA | TRBV7-2 | TGTGCCAGCAGCCCAAATCTAGATACGCAGTATTTT | CASSPNLDTQYF
TRBJ2-5 | NA | 12 | NA | TRBV29-1 | TGCAGCGTCTTCCGGGACTTAAGGACCCAGTACTTC | CSVFRDLRTQYF
TRBJ1-1 | NA | 14 | NA | TRBV28 | TGTGCCAGCAGTTTATTTAGGGGGAACACTGAAGCTTTCTTT | CASSLFRGNTEAFF
TRBJ1-5 | NA | 14 | TRBD1 | TRBV7-9 | TGTGCCAGCAGTGCCGGGACAGGGCCCCAGCCCCAGCATTTT | CASSAGTGPQPQHF
TRBJ2-4 | NA | 15 | NA | TRBV4-2 | TGTGCCAGCAGCCAAGGGTCCGGTACCAAAAACATTCAGTACTTC | CASSQGSGTKNIQYF
TRBJ2-7 | NA | 14 | NA | TRBV18 | TGTGCCAGCTCACCGAGTGGGGCTGGCTACGAGCAGTACTTC | CASSPSGAGYEQYF
TRBJ2-7 | NA | 13 | TRBD1 | TRBV15 | TGTGCCACCAGCCCGGGACAGAACTACGAGCAGTACTTC | CATSPGQNYEQYF
TRBJ1-5 | few | 18 | NA | TRBV4-2 | TGTGCCAGCAGCCAAGATATAGGAGGGTCCAGTAGCGATCAGCCCCAGCATTTT | CASSQDIGGSSSDQPQHF
TRBJ2-7 | NA | 13 | NA | TRBV27 | TGTGCCAGCAGCCCACAGGGAGTAGGCGAGCAGTACTTC | CASSPQGVGEQYF
TRBJ1-2 | NA | 17 | NA | TRBV2 | TGTGCCAGCAGTGAAGCGTCGGAGTGGGGGCCATACTATGGCTACACCTTC | CASSEASEWGPYYGYTF
TRBJ2-2 | NA | 17 | TRBD2 | TRBV7-8 | TGTGCCAGCAGCATTAGACTAGCGGGAGGTTGGACCGGGGAGCTGTTTTTT | CASSIRLAGGWTGELFF
TRBJ1-3 | NA | 15 | NA | TRBV6-1 | TGTGCCAGCAGTGAAGCGAATCCCTCTGGAAACACCATATATTTT | CASSEANPSGNTIYF
TRBJ2-6 | NA | 16 | NA | TRBV18 | TGTGCCAGCTCACCCGAACTTCTCTCTGGGGCCAACGTCCTGACTTTC | CASSPELLSGANVLTF
TRBJ2-2 | NA | 17 | TRBD2 | TRBV4-2 | TGTGCCAGCAGCCAAGACGTACTAGCGGGGGCTACCGGGGAGCTGTTTTTT | CASSQDVLAGATGELFF
TRBJ1-2 | NA | 17 | NA | TRBV10-1 | TGCGCCAGCAGTGAAACAAAGGGACAAAGAGCTAACTATGGCTACACCTTC | CASSETKGQRANYGYTF
TRBJ2-1 | NA | 17 | TRBD2 | TRBV11-2 | TGTGCCAGCAGCCCCGAGCCGGGGAGGGTCGTTTACGGTGAGCAGTTCTTC | CASSPEPGRVVYGEQFF
TRBJ2-7 | NA | 17 | TRBD2 | TRBV18 | TGTGCCAGCTCACCCTTATACCCGGGAACTAGCGTCTACGAGCAGTACTTC | CASSPLYPGTSVYEQYF
TRBJ1-2 | NA | 16 | TRBD1 | TRBV6-5 | TGTGCCAGCAGTTACTCGACGGCTAGGGGGCTCTATGGCTACACCTTC | CASSYSTARGLYGYTF
TRBJ2-1 | once | 14 | NA | TRBV6-6 | TGTGCCAGCAGTTACGGGGCGGCTTACAATGAGCAGTTCTTC | CASSYGAAYNEQFF
TRBJ1-5 | NA | 16 | NA | TRBV7-8 | TGTGCCAGCAGCCCATTCCGGATCCGGCCGAATCAGCCCCAGCATTTT | CASSPFRIRPNQPQHF
TRBJ2-2 | NA | 15 | NA | TRBV6-5 | TGTGCCAGCACCACAACCGGGACATTACCCGGGGAGCTGTTTTTT | CASTTTGTLPGELFF
TRBJ2-7 | NA | 14 | NA | TRBV9 | TGTGCCAGCAGCGTAGTCGGGAGCTCCTACGAGCAGTACTTC | CASSVVGSSYEQYF
TRBJ1-5 | once | 12 | NA | TRBV28 | TGTGCCAGCAGTTCCCCCGTCCGGCCCCAGCATTTT | CASSSPVRPQHF
TRBJ2-1 | NA | 16 | TRBD2 | TRBV11-3 | TGTGCCAGCAGCTCCTCGTACAGCGGGAGGAATAATGAGCAGTTCTTC | CASSSSYSGRNNEQFF
TRBJ1-6 | NA | 11 | NA | TRBV30 | TGTGCCTTGGAGGGGAATTCACCCCTCCACTTT | CALEGNSPLHF
TRBJ1-5 | NA | 12 | NA | TRBV7-2 | TGTGCCAGCAGCTTCGGAGGTCAGCCCCAGCATTTT | CASSFGGQPQHF
TRBJ2-2 | NA | 15 | TRBD1 | TRBV6-1 | TGTGCCAGCAGTGGAGTGGACAGGGGGTTCGGGGAGCTGTTTTTT | CASSGVDRGFGELFF
TRBJ1-3 | NA | 14 | NA | TRBV6-5 | TGTGCCAGCAGGAATACAGTATCTGGAAACACCATATATTTT | CASRNTVSGNTIYF
TRBJ1-3 | NA | 14 | NA | TRBV4-1 | TGCGCCAGCAGTACAGAAGGCTCTGGAAACACCATATATTTT | CASSTEGSGNTIYF
TRBJ1-4 | NA | 14 | NA | TRBV5-1 | TGCGCCAGCAGGAGGGCAGGGTTGGATGAAAAACTGTTTTTT | CASRRAGLDEKLFF
TRBJ2-7 | NA | 15 | NA | TRBV5-1 | TGCGCCAGCAGCGGGGGTGGGCAGGGGATTCACGAGCAGTACTTC | CASSGGGQGIHEQYF
TRBJ1-5 | NA | 15 | TRBD1 | TRBV2 | TGTGCCAGCAGTGCAGGGGGGTATGGCAATCAGCCCCAGCATTTT | CASSAGGYGNQPQHF
TRBJ2-3 | NA | 15 | TRBD1 | TRBV28 | TGTGCCAGCACCGCGGACAGGGGCCGCACAGATACGCAGTATTTT | CASTADRGRTDTQYF
TRBJ2-3 | NA | 14 | NA | TRBV5-1 | TGCGCCAGCAGCTGGGGCGGGGGCACAGATACGCAGTATTTT | CASSWGGGTDTQYF
TRBJ2-1 | NA | 17 | TRBD1 | TRBV7-9 | TGTGCCAGCAGCGCTAGACAGGGGGCAGGTGGGGACAATGAGCAGTTCTTC | CASSARQGAGGDNEQFF
TRBJ1-6 | NA | 12 | NA | TRBV27 | TGTGCCAGCAGTCTCCTGAACTCACCCCTCCACTTT | CASSLLNSPLHF
TRBJ2-5 | NA | 14 | NA | TRBV5-4 | TGTGCCAGCAGGGGCTCTGGGAAGGGCGAGACCCAGTACTTC | CASRGSGKGETQYF
TRBJ2-7 | NA | 13 | NA | TRBV5-4 | TGTGCCAGCAGCTTGTTCGCCTCCTACGAGCAGTACTTC | CASSLFASYEQYF
TRBJ1-5 | few | 13 | NA | TRBV12-5 | TGTGCTAGTGCCAAACAGGGAAGTCAGCCCCAGCATTTT | CASAKQGSQPQHF
TRBJ1-5 | few | 13 | NA | TRBV29-1 | TGCAGCGTTGGTCAAAGAATCGGACAGCCCCAGCATTTT | CSVGQRIGQPQHF
TRBJ2-7 | NA | 14 | TRBD2 | TRBV6-1 | TGTGCCAGCAGTGGTAGCGGGGGGTTGTACGAGCAGTACTTC | CASSGSGGLYEQYF